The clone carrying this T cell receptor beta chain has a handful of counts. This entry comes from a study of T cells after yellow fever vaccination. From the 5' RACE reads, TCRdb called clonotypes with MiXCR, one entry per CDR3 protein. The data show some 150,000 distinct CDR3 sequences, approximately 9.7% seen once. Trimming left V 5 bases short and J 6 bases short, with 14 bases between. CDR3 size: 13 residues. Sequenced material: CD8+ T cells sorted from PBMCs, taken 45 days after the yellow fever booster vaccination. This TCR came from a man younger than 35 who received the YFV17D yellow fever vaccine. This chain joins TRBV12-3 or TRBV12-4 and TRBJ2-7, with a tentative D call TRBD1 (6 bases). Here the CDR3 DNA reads TGTGCCAGCAGTGCGAGCAGGGGTGCCGAGCAGTACTTC. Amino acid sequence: CASSASRGAEQYF.